This TCR beta chain was recovered during a study of identical twins. Unique molecular identifiers were present on the cDNA, and a universal primer site came from template switching. TCRdb itself ran the 5' RACE reads through MiXCR, one entry per CDR3 protein. The sample lists 1.5 million or so distinct CDR3 sequences; around 29% were seen once. The CDR3 spans 16 residues. In germline, CDR1 is MNHEY, CDR2 SVGAGI. Trimming shortened V by 5 bases and J by 8 bases, and 21 bases separated the two germline ends. Study results and limitations: A lower insertion count was a feature of abundant cord blood beta clonotypes, with no such feature in memory repertoires. Twin-shared out-of-frame alpha sequences showed excess low generation probability.

All donors comprised healthy Caucasians. Comment on this clonotype: Its antigen is unknown.

Sequencing was done on a sample of cord blood. This receptor was obtained from a newborn girl in good health. This rearrangement joins TRBV6-5 to TRBJ1-4; D not resolved. The DNA of the CDR3 is TGTGCCAGCAGTCGCGCTACGGCGGCCCGAGTCGAAAAACTGTTTTTT. As protein: CASSRATAARVEKLFF.